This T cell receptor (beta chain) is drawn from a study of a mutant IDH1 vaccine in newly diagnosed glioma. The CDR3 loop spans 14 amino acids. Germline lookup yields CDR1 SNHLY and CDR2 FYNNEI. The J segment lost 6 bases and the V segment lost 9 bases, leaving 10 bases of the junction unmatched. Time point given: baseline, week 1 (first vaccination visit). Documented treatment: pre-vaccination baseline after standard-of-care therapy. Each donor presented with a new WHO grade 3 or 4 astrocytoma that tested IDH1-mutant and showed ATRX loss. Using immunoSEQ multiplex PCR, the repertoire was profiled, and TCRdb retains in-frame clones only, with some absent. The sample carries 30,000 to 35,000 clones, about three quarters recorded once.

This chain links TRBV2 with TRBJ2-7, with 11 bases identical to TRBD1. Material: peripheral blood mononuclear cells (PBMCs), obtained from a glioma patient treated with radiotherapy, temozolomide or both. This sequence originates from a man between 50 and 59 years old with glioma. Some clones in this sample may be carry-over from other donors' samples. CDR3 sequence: CASSLLGTGGEQYF. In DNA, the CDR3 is TGTGCCAGTTCCCTACTCGGGACAGGGGGCGAGCAGTACTTC.